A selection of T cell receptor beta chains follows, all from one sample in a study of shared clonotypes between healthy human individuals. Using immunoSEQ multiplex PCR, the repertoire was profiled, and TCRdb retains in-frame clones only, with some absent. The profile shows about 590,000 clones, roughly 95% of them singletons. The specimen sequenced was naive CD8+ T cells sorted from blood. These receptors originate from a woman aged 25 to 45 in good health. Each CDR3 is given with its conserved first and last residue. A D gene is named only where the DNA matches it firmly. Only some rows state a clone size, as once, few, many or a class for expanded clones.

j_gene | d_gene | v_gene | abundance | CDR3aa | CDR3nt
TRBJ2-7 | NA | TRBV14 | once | CASSQPPAEASTAFYEQYF | TGTGCCAGCAGCCAACCCCCGGCGGAGGCCTCTACAGCTTTCTACGAGCAGTACTTC
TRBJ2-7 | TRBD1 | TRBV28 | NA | CASSPRTGGYEQYF | TGTGCCAGCAGCCCGAGGACAGGGGGCTACGAGCAGTACTTC
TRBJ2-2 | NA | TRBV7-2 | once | CASSPWLFF | TGTGCCAGCAGCCCCTGGCTGTTTTTT
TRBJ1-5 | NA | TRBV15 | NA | CATSSEADFSNQPQHF | TGTGCCACCAGCAGTGAGGCTGACTTTAGCAATCAGCCCCAGCATTTT
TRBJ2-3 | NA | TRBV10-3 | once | CAISEPDSTDTQYF | TGTGCCATCAGTGAGCCTGACAGCACAGATACGCAGTATTTT
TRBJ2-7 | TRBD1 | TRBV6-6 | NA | CASSRSGQGDYEQYF | TGTGCCAGCAGCCGCTCAGGACAGGGGGACTACGAGCAGTACTTC
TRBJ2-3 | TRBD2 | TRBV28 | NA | CASSFPTWREGRDTQYF | TGTGCCAGCAGTTTCCCCACCTGGCGGGAGGGCCGAGATACGCAGTATTTT
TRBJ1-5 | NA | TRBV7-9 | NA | CASSLDGSNQPQHF | TGTGCCAGCAGCTTGGACGGTAGCAATCAGCCCCAGCATTTT
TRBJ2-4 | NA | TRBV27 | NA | CASSLSRPSGNIQYF | TGTGCCAGCAGTTTATCGAGGCCATCTGGAAACATTCAGTACTTC
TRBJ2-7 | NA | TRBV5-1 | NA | CASSDGTYEQYF | TGCGCCAGCTCAGACGGAACCTACGAGCAGTACTTC
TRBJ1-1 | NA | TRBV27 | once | CASSLFGGTHTEAFF | TGTGCCAGCAGTTTGTTCGGGGGCACGCACACTGAAGCTTTCTTT
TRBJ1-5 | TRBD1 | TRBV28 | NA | CASSETGNQSQHF | TGTGCCAGCAGTGAGACAGGGAATCAGTCCCAGCATTTT
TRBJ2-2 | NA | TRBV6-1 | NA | CASSDWTDKAGELFF | TGTGCCAGCAGTGATTGGACAGACAAAGCCGGGGAGCTGTTTTTT
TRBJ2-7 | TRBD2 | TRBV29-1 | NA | CSGVGTSGDYEQYF | TGCAGCGGGGTTGGGACTAGCGGAGACTACGAGCAGTACTTC
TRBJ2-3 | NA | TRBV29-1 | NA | CSAMTAKTDTQYF | TGCAGCGCTATGACAGCCAAGACAGATACGCAGTATTTT
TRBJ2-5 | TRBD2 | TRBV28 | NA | CASSFKRLAEETQYF | TGTGCCAGCAGTTTCAAAAGACTAGCGGAAGAGACCCAGTACTTC
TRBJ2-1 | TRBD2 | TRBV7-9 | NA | CASSWDLAVHTYEQFF | TGTGCCAGCAGCTGGGATCTAGCGGTTCATACCTATGAGCAGTTCTTC
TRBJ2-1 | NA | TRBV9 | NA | CASSTYGTYNEQFF | TGTGCCAGCAGCACCTACGGGACTTACAATGAGCAGTTCTTC
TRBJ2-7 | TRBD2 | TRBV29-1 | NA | CSVAELAGAVSEQYF | TGCAGCGTTGCCGAACTAGCGGGAGCAGTGAGCGAGCAGTACTTC
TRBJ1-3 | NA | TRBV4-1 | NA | CASSQRTRSGNTIYF | TGCGCCAGCAGCCAGAGGACAAGGTCTGGAAACACCATATATTTT
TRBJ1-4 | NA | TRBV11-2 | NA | CASSHPSSGDEKLFF | TGTGCCAGCAGCCACCCCTCTTCAGGAGATGAAAAACTGTTTTTT
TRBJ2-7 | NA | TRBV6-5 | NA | CATTDSLGQYF | TGTGCCACCACGGACAGCTTGGGGCAGTACTTC
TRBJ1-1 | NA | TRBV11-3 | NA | CASSSGLGGEAFF | TGTGCCAGCAGCTCCGGACTCGGGGGGGAAGCTTTCTTT
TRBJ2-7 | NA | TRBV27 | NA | CASSLIAGSSYEQYF | TGTGCCAGCAGTTTAATCGCGGGATCGTCCTACGAGCAGTACTTC
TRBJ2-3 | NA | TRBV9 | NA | CASSVFGAEGTDTQYF | TGTGCCAGCAGCGTATTTGGGGCTGAAGGCACAGATACGCAGTATTTT
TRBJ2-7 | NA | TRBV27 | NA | CASSLTEVYEQYF | TGTGCCAGCAGTTTGACAGAAGTGTACGAGCAGTACTTC
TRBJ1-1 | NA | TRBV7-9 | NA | CASSLLTGTTEAFF | TGTGCCAGCAGCCTCCTTACAGGGACCACTGAAGCTTTCTTT
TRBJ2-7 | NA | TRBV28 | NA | CASSLFPGGDYEQYF | TGTGCCAGCAGTTTATTCCCAGGGGGGGATTACGAGCAGTACTTC
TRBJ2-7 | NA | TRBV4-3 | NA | CASSQGLGVEQYF | TGCGCCAGCAGCCAAGGGTTGGGGGTCGAGCAGTACTTC
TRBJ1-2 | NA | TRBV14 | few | CASSQDGGDNYGYTF | TGTGCCAGCAGCCAAGACGGTGGGGATAACTATGGCTACACCTTC
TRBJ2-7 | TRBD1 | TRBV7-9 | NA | CASSLKDRVSYEQYF | TGTGCCAGCAGCCTAAAAGACAGGGTGTCCTACGAGCAGTACTTC
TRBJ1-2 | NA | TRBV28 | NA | CASSLREVPSHYGYTF | TGTGCCAGCAGTTTACGGGAGGTTCCGAGCCACTATGGCTACACCTTC
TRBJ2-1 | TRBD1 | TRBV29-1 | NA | CSVEQGANEQFF | TGCAGCGTTGAACAGGGGGCCAATGAGCAGTTCTTC
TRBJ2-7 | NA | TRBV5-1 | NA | CASSFGQSSYEQYF | TGCGCCAGCAGCTTTGGACAGAGCTCCTACGAGCAGTACTTC
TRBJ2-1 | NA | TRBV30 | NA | CAWSSLVQYYNEQFF | TGTGCCTGGAGTTCCCTTGTGCAGTACTACAATGAGCAGTTCTTC
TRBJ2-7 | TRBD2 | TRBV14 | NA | CASSQGTSGSARSYEQYF | TGTGCCAGCAGCCAGGGGACTAGCGGGAGCGCGAGGTCCTACGAGCAGTACTTC
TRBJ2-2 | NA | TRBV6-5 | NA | CASSYSRRTGELFF | TGTGCCAGCAGTTACTCCCGCAGAACCGGGGAGCTGTTTTTT
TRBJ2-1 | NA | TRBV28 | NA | CASSFGLVYNEQFF | TGTGCCAGCAGTTTCGGCCTAGTGTACAATGAGCAGTTCTTC
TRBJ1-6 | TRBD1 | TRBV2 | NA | CASSLTDRAYNSPLHF | TGTGCCAGCAGCCTTACGGACAGGGCCTATAATTCACCCCTCCACTTT
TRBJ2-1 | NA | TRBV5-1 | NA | CASSLKQNIGRSYNEQFF | TGCGCCAGCAGCCTAAAACAAAACATCGGTCGGTCCTACAATGAGCAGTTCTTC
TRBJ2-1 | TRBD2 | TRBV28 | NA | CASSFEVAGYNEQFF | TGTGCCAGCAGTTTTGAGGTAGCGGGGTACAATGAGCAGTTCTTC
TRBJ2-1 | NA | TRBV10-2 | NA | CASKALSYNEQFF | TGCGCCAGCAAGGCCTTATCCTACAATGAGCAGTTCTTC
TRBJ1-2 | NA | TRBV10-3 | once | CAISDRRSGLGYTF | TGTGCCATCAGTGACAGAAGAAGCGGGCTGGGCTACACCTTC
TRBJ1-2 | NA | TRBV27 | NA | CASSEPGYGYTF | TGTGCCAGCTCAGAGCCGGGTTATGGCTACACCTTC
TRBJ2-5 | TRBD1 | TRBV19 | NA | CASSPGQPGGQETQYF | TGTGCCAGTAGTCCGGGACAGCCTGGGGGCCAAGAGACCCAGTACTTC
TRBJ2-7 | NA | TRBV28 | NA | CASSFSSGHYEQYF | TGTGCCAGCAGTTTTTCCAGCGGGCACTACGAGCAGTACTTC
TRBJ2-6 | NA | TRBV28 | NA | CASSLWRAYLLSGANVLTF | TGTGCCAGCAGTTTATGGAGGGCATACCTCCTCTCTGGGGCCAACGTCCTGACTTTC
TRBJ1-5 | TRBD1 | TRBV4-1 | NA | CASSQDYPTGVNQPQHF | TGCGCCAGCAGCCAAGATTACCCTACAGGGGTGAATCAGCCCCAGCATTTT
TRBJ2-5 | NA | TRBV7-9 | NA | CASSLMTETQYF | TGTGCCAGCAGCTTAATGACTGAGACCCAGTACTTC
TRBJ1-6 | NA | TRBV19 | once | CASSIWRSGNSPLHF | TGTGCCAGTAGTATTTGGCGATCGGGTAATTCACCCCTCCACTTT
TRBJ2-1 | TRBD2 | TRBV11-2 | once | CASSRPGTSGHSSYNEQFF | TGTGCCAGCAGCCGTCCCGGGACTAGCGGGCACAGCTCCTACAATGAGCAGTTCTTC
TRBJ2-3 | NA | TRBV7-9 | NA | CASATTVPLRETDTQYF | TGTGCCAGCGCCACAACGGTCCCGCTTAGGGAAACAGATACGCAGTATTTT
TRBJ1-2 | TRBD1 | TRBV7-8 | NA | CASSLEGQGMENGYTF | TGTGCCAGCAGCTTAGAGGGACAGGGAATGGAGAATGGCTACACCTTC